The 12 T cell receptor beta chains in this list originate from one sample, sequenced in a study of breast tumors, draining lymph nodes, adjacent tissues. The lymph nodes were axillary draining lymph nodes from breast cancer patients. From the multiplex PCR reads, TCRdb called clonotypes with MiXCR, one entry per CDR3 protein. Of 130,000 or so distinct CDR3 sequences listed, around 20% are singletons. The sequencing sample was made of axillary lymph node tissue. These receptors originate from a female donor with breast cancer. Some clones in this sample may be carry-over from other donors' samples.

The CDR3 DNA follows: TGTGCCAGCAGTTCCACTAGCGGAGGGCCCAATGAGCAGTTCTTC. This sequence encodes CASSSTSGGPNEQFF. V gene TRBV28 combines with J gene TRBJ2-1; 8 bases map to TRBD2. V shed 4 bases and J 6 bases; nucleotides not matched to a gene: 8. Germline CDR1 MDHEN, CDR2 SYDVKM. CDR3 length equals 15 residues.

This clonotype appeared many times. The rearrangement uses TRBV5-1 and TRBJ2-2; a weak D match, TRBD1 (7 bases). V was pared by 4 bases and J by 4 bases, with 14 bases between. Looked up from germline, CDR1 is SGHRS and CDR2 is YFSETQ. This CDR3 has 15 residues. The CDR3 DNA is TGCGCCAGCAGCCCAGGGGGGATTCGCACCGGGGAGCTGTTTTTT. This sequence encodes CASSPGGIRTGELFF.

This clonotype was observed many times. This chain uses TRBV30 with TRBJ1-3, with D unclear. The CDR3 extends over 13 amino acids. Germline V gene data show CDR1 as GTSNPN and CDR2 as SVGIG (reference sequence). Trimming pared 2 bases from V and 0 bases from J, leaving 5 bases between. The CDR3 loop reads CAWSTDSGNTIYF. The CDR3 bases are TGTGCCTGGAGTACTGACTCTGGAAACACCATATATTTT.

This clonotype was found many times. The chain links TRBV27 to TRBJ2-7; 9 bases are a match to TRBD1. The CDR3 consists of 15 residues. Germline CDR1 is MNHEY and CDR2 is SMNVEV (reference sequence). The ends lost 3 bases at V and 3 bases at J; junction bases unmatched: 6. The CDR3 DNA sequence: TGTGCCAGCAGTTTCCAGACAGGGGGTGTCTACGAGCAGTACTTC. As protein: CASSFQTGGVYEQYF.

The chain employs TRBV3-1 and TRBJ2-1, with 10 bases fitting TRBD1. CDR1 and CDR2 from the germline V gene are LGHDT and YNNKEL (reference sequence). The CDR3 sequence is 15 residues long. After removal of 3 bases from V and 9 bases from J, the junction contained 8 bases not matched to a gene. In DNA, the CDR3 is TGTGCCAGCAGCCACGGGACAGGGGTGGGGATTGAGCAGTTCTTC. Its translation: CASSHGTGVGIEQFF.

The sample holds many counts of this clonotype. V is TRBV6-1 and J is TRBJ1-5; D is unresolved. The CDR3 has 14 residues. Germline CDR1 reads MNHNS; CDR2 reads SASEGT. Trimming took 9 bases from V and 0 from J, leaving 12 bases between them. The CDR3 nucleotides are TGTGCCAGTTACTCCGACGGTAGCAATCAGCCCCAGCATTTT. As protein: CASYSDGSNQPQHF.

On this clonotype: A much larger clone differs from this one at a single base, so this may be a read error. This sequence joins TRBV7-3 and TRBJ1-2, with D maybe TRBD1 (5 bases). CDR1 SGHTA and CDR2 FQGTGA come from the germline V gene. This CDR3 is 13 amino acids long. CDR3 in amino acids: CASSLRAGQGYAF. The DNA for the CDR3 is TGTGCCAGCAGCTTAAGGGCAGGGCAAGGCTACGCCTTC.

This clonotype has ten or more counts. The chain joins TRBV6-6 to TRBJ1-4, with D hard to call. The CDR3 consists of 15 residues. V gave up 6 bases and J gave up 2 bases, with 13 bases separating them. The germline gives CDR1 MNHNY, CDR2 SVGAGI (reference sequence). As DNA, the CDR3 is TGTGCCAGCAGCCAAGGTGGCAGCACTAATGAAAAACTGTTTTTT. Translating it yields CASSQGGSTNEKLFF.

This clonotype came up many times. The chain uses TRBV24-1 and TRBJ2-1, with 9 bases fitting TRBD1. Germline V gene lookup returns CDR1 KGHDR and CDR2 SFDVKD. V gave up 7 bases and J gave up 7 bases; unmatched junction bases: 4. This CDR3 has 13 amino acids. CDR3 DNA sequence: TGTGCCACCAGGGGGGACAGGGTAAATGAGCAGTTCTTC. Amino acids: CATRGDRVNEQFF.

This sequence joins TRBV19 and TRBJ1-5; 11 nucleotides align to TRBD1. Per germline, CDR1 LNHDA and CDR2 SQIVND (reference sequence). This CDR3 has 14 residues. The junction had 4 bases not matched to a gene; V was cut back by 5 bases and J by 7 bases. The CDR3 loop reads CASSPRTGGQPQHF. Written as DNA, the CDR3 is TGTGCCAGTAGTCCTCGGACAGGGGGCCAGCCCCAGCATTTT. Variable domain in full (rest from reference TRBV19 and TRBJ1-5): DGGITQSPKYLFRKEGQNVTLSCEQNLNHDAMYWYRQDPGQGLRLIYYSQIVNDFQKGDIAEGYSVSREKKESFPLTVTSAQKNPTAFYLCASSPRTGGQPQHFGDGTRLSIL.

As concerns this clonotype: A single base separates this from a much larger clone, so it may be a read error. The J gene is TRBJ1-5, the V gene TRBV24-1; weak D call: TRBD1 (5 bases). Germline-derived CDR1 and CDR2 are KGHDR and SFDVKD. The CDR3 extends over 13 amino acids. Trimming left V 4 bases short and J 4 bases short, with 7 bases between. The CDR3 DNA reads as TGTGCCACCAGTGAGGGGACGAATCAGCCCCAGCATTTT. Translating it yields CATSEGTNQPQHF.

This clonotype was seen a few times. The chain recombines TRBV19 with TRBJ1-5; 8 nucleotides agree with TRBD1. Germline V CDR1 and CDR2: LNHDA, SQIVND (reference sequence). The CDR3 length is 12 residues. V trimming: 6 bases; J trimming: 8 bases; junction bases outside the gene matches: 3. This CDR3 reads CASRQGAKPQHF. The CDR3 nucleotides are TGTGCCAGTAGGCAGGGGGCGAAGCCCCAGCATTTT.